This record covers a single TCR beta chain. Its antigen is not identified. CDR1 is SGHRS and CDR2 is YFSETQ in the germline V gene. The CDR3 is 16 residues long. The V segment lost 6 bases and the J segment 1 base; nucleotides outside the gene matches: 8. The data stem from a study of cytomegalovirus exposure and HLA in healthy donors. Overall study context: The roughly 130 validation repertoires used the same platform as the approximately 700 first-cohort repertoires (as reported by a later analysis).

General study points: With high specificity and sensitivity, the classifier reportedly diagnosed cytomegalovirus status. 150 or so TCR beta chains were listed as cytomegalovirus-associated.

Some clones are missing from TCRdb's copy, which holds only in-frame ones; the method was immunoSEQ multiplex PCR. Here the sample spans 150,000 to 200,000 clones, around 86% being singletons. J is TRBJ2-3 and V is TRBV5-1; 10 bases are shared with TRBD1. Sequencing was done on a sample of PBMCs. The TCR was taken from a woman in her late teens or twenties in good health and CMV-seronegative. This CDR3 reads CASNRVGTGGTDTQYF. The DNA of the CDR3 is TGCGCCAGCAATCGAGTCGGGACAGGGGGCACAGATACGCAGTATTTT.